This TCR beta chain emerged from a study of blood T cell repertoires in COVID-19. Participants had their cohort set by participant-reported clinical history. Libraries were prepared by immunoSEQ multiplex PCR; TCRdb keeps only in-frame clonotypes and omits some of them. The sample lists 350,000 to 550,000 clones, 75% to 90% occurring once. V was shortened by 6 bases and J by 4 bases, with 13 bases between the two germline ends. The CDR3 runs to 13 residues. Germline lookup yields CDR1 SGHTA and CDR2 FQGTGA. The genes are TRBV7-3 and TRBJ2-7, with D possibly matching TRBD1 (7 bases). Material: PBMCs or T cells enriched from blood (not recorded which). The sequence was collected from a man aged 25-45 years who had recovered from COVID-19. The DNA for the CDR3 is TGTGCCAGCAGTAGACAGGGAGGTTACGAGCAGTACTTC. Amino acid sequence: CASSRQGGYEQYF.